The 12 T cell receptor beta chains given below trace back to one sample, sequenced in a study of blood T cell repertoires in COVID-19. Some clones are missing from TCRdb's copy, which holds only in-frame ones; the method was immunoSEQ multiplex PCR. Of about 330,000 clones listed, more than 90% are singletons. What was sequenced was PBMCs or T cells enriched from blood (not recorded which). The receptors were sampled from a woman in her 30s who had recovered from COVID-19.

The CDR3 is CASSRTGEAGNTIYF. The CDR3 DNA reads TGTGCCAGCAGCCGAACAGGGGAGGCCGGAAACACCATATATTTT. The chain employs TRBV2 and TRBJ1-3, with TRBD1 matching over 7 bases. V trimming: 6 bases; J trimming: 4 bases; junction bases outside the gene matches: 9. The germline gives CDR1 SNHLY, CDR2 FYNNEI. The CDR3 extends over 15 amino acids.

Written as DNA, the CDR3 is TGTGCCATCAGGGGACAGGGAGTAGGGACTGAAGCTTTCTTT. It codes for CAIRGQGVGTEAFF. The J gene is TRBJ1-1, the V gene TRBV10-3; TRBD1 matches at 9 bases. Germline values: CDR1 ENHRY, CDR2 SYGVKD. The CDR3 has 14 amino acids. Trimming took 6 bases from V and 5 from J; bases not matched to a gene: 7.

V usage is TRBV11-3 and J usage is TRBJ1-1, with TRBD1 as a possible D gene (5 bases). V was trimmed by 5 bases and J by 3 bases, leaving 19 bases between them. The germline V gene has CDR1 SGHNT and CDR2 YENEEA. The CDR3 length is 16 residues. CDR3 nucleotide sequence: TGTGCCAGCAGCCATCTAGGGGCAGGGTCGTACACTGAAGCTTTCTTT. Protein sequence: CASSHLGAGSYTEAFF.

This chain links TRBV11-2 with TRBJ1-1; 9 bases are a match to TRBD1. Germline values: CDR1 SGHAT, CDR2 FQNNGV. The J segment lost 4 bases and the V segment lost 2 bases, leaving 14 bases of the junction unmatched. CDR3 length: 18 amino acids. In DNA form, the CDR3 reads TGTGCCAGCAGCTTATCCCCCGGGACAGGGCTTATTGGCACTGAAGCTTTCTTT. It translates to CASSLSPGTGLIGTEAFF. The full variable domain, rest sourced from reference TRBV11-2 and TRBJ1-1, is EAGVAQSPRYKIIEKRQSVAFWCNPISGHATLYWYQQILGQGPKLLIQFQNNGVVDDSQLPKDRFSAERLKGVDSTLKIQPAKLEDSAVYLCASSLSPGTGLIGTEAFFGQGTRLTVV.

This clone appeared once. This chain connects TRBV15 to TRBJ1-4; D ambiguous. V shed 1 base and J shed 7 bases, with 13 bases lying between them. This CDR3 contains 15 residues. The germline gives CDR1 LNHNV, CDR2 YYDKDF (reference sequence). CDR3 protein: CATSRGPKASEKLFF. In DNA, the CDR3 is TGTGCCACCAGCAGAGGGCCCAAAGCGAGTGAAAAACTGTTTTTT.

This chain links TRBV28 with TRBJ1-5; no firm D call. V shed 6 bases and J shed 2 bases, with 14 bases lying between them. The CDR3 loop spans 15 amino acids. Germline assignment: CDR1 MDHEN and CDR2 SYDVKM. CDR3 bases: TGTGCCAGCAGCCTGGGAGAGTTTGGCAATCAGCCCCAGCATTTT. This translates into CASSLGEFGNQPQHF.

The V call is TRBV5-8, the J call TRBJ2-2; possible D gene TRBD2, 6 bases. V was clipped by 4 bases and J by 1 base, with 11 bases between them. Germline CDR1 and CDR2: SGHTS and YDEGEE. CDR3 size: 15 residues. CDR3 protein: CASSPGLLNTGELFF. The CDR3 DNA reads TGTGCCAGCAGCCCGGGACTGCTGAACACCGGGGAGCTGTTTTTT. The complete variable domain, with remaining parts taken from reference TRBV5-8 and TRBJ2-2, reads EAGVTQSPTHLIKTRGQQATLRCSPISGHTSVYWYQQALGLGLQFLLWYDEGEERNRGNFPPRFSGRQFPNYSSELNVNALELEDSALYLCASSPGLLNTGELFFGEGSRLTVL.

V gene TRBV3-1 (or the pseudogene TRBV3-2) combines with J gene TRBJ2-3; 8 bases agree with TRBD2. The junction had 4 bases not matched to a gene; V was cut back by 4 bases and J by 4 bases. The germline V gene has CDR1 LGHDT and CDR2 YNNKEL (reference sequence). The CDR3 has 14 residues. DNA of the CDR3: TGTGCCAGCAGCCTTAGCGGGACGTCAGATACGCAGTATTTT. Protein: CASSLSGTSDTQYF.

This chain connects TRBV27 to TRBJ2-7; no clear D gene. The ends were cut back, 6 bases at V and 3 bases at J, with 15 bases in the middle. This CDR3 spans 14 amino acids. CDR1 is MNHEY, CDR2 SMNVEV, per germline (reference sequence). The CDR3 DNA sequence: TGTGCCAGCAGGTTGATGGGCTCGAACTACGAGCAGTACTTC. Protein sequence: CASRLMGSNYEQYF.

This chain joins TRBV28 and TRBJ1-1; 7 bases agree with TRBD1. The V gene end was trimmed by 6 bases and the J gene end by 4 bases; junction bases not matched to a gene: 8. The CDR3 runs to 14 residues. The germline CDR1 and CDR2 sequences are MDHEN and SYDVKM. The CDR3 region has the DNA TGTGCCAGCAGCACGACAGGGATGGGCACTGAAGCTTTCTTT. Translated, it gives CASSTTGMGTEAFF. Complete variable domain (other parts from reference TRBV28 and TRBJ1-1): DVKVTQSSRYLVKRTGEKVFLECVQDMDHENMFWYRQDPGLGLRLIYFSYDVKMKEKGDIPEGYSVSREKKERFSLILESASTNQTSMYLCASSTTGMGTEAFFGQGTRLTVV.

The chain is built from TRBV5-1 and TRBJ2-1; 11 nucleotides align to TRBD1. The germline CDR1 and CDR2 sequences are SGHRS and YFSETQ. Unmatched junction bases numbered 9, after V lost 4 bases and J lost 15 bases. The CDR3 runs to 13 residues. CDR3 nucleotides: TGCGCCAGCAGCACTGGACAGGGGGCGGAAGGGTTCTTC. Translated, it gives CASSTGQGAEGFF.

V is TRBV18 and J is TRBJ1-1; D remains ambiguous. Germline CDR1 reads KGHSH; CDR2 reads LQKENI. This CDR3 has 12 amino acids. Trimming left V 6 bases short and J 4 bases short, with 9 bases between. The CDR3 protein is CASSPRSTEAFF. The CDR3 DNA is TGTGCCAGCTCGCCCAGGTCCACTGAAGCTTTCTTT.